This T cell receptor (beta chain) is from a study of blood T cell repertoires in COVID-19. V lost 6 bases to trimming and J lost 13 bases, with 19 bases between them. This CDR3 has 14 amino acids. Germline values: CDR1 MNHEY, CDR2 SVGAGI. Clones were sequenced by immunoSEQ multiplex PCR, and TCRdb holds only the in-frame ones, with some missing. This table has a few hundred thousand clones, 90% appearing once. Sequenced input: peripheral blood. The rearrangement joins TRBV6-5 to TRBJ1-6; maybe TRBD1 (6 bases). This receptor was taken from an older woman with COVID-19, enrolled during active disease. The CDR3 sequence: CASSTTGREEPLHF. The DNA for the CDR3 is TGTGCCAGCAGCACTACAGGGCGCGAGGAGCCCCTCCACTTT.